This T cell receptor (beta chain) was captured by sequencing in a study of Ad26.COV2.S vaccination and SARS-CoV-2 variants. At the level of the study: Trial arm assignment for the donor was COV1001 Ad26.COV2.S.

Treatment denoted: roughly 20 received Ad26.COV2.S at low or high dose, single or two shots; about 5 received placebo; per-sample allocation not given. Day 63 after the first vaccine or placebo injection was the time point for sampling. The donor was a Boston adult aged 18-55 years. TCRdb's copy holds only in-frame clones and misses some; the assay was immunoSEQ multiplex PCR. The sample has more than 400,000 clones; 92% are singletons. This TCR was sampled from a person between 18 and 59 years old who received the Ad26.COV2.S COVID-19 vaccine or a placebo. The sample was peripheral blood, taken in a trial of Ad26.COV2.S vaccine versus placebo.

The CDR3 here is CASSHPGQGSYEQYF. In DNA, the CDR3 is TGTGCCAGCAGCCACCCGGGACAGGGATCCTACGAGCAGTACTTC. The chain combines TRBV7-2 with TRBJ2-7, with 9 bases that match TRBD1. CDR1 and CDR2 from the germline V gene are SGHTA and FQGNSA. V was clipped by 5 bases and J by 1 base; unmatched bases: 6. The CDR3 consists of 15 residues.